At least ten counts were recorded for the clone carrying this TCR beta chain. The sample belongs to a study of CD8 T cells in ankylosing spondylitis. Germline V CDR1 and CDR2: SQVTM, ANQGSEA. The CDR3 totals 13 residues. Losses at the gene ends were 4 bases for V and 4 bases for J; bases not matched to a gene: 6. TCRdb re-analysed the 5' RACE reads in MiXCR, keeping a single row per CDR3 protein. This repertoire shows about 150,000 distinct CDR3 sequences, about an eighth found once; its top ten account for 4.1%. The sequence was collected from a female donor with ankylosing spondylitis or in good health (not recorded which). The sequencing sample was made of blood, either unsorted or a sorted T cell fraction (not recorded which). This chain joins TRBV29-1 and TRBJ1-1; 7 bases are shared with TRBD1. The CDR3 DNA reads as TGCAGCGTTGTTAGGGCAGGGGGCACTGAAGCTTTCTTT. Protein: CSVVRAGGTEAFF.